This T cell receptor (beta chain) was recovered during a study of blood T cell repertoires in COVID-19. The germline V gene has CDR1 SEHNR and CDR2 FQNEAQ (reference sequence). The CDR3 contains 15 residues. Losses at the gene ends were 4 bases for V and 8 bases for J; bases not matched to a gene: 10. Repertoires were generated with immunoSEQ multiplex PCR, while TCRdb's copy carries only in-frame clones and drops some. Among roughly 310,000 clones listed, 90% were seen once. The sample taken for sequencing was peripheral blood. The receptor was isolated from a woman aged 25 to 39 with COVID-19, enrolled during active disease. The chain joins TRBV7-9 to TRBJ1-4; 7 nucleotides align to TRBD1. CDR3 protein: CASSSGDSRAEKLFF. The DNA for the CDR3 is TGTGCCAGCAGCTCAGGGGACAGTCGGGCCGAAAAACTGTTTTTT.